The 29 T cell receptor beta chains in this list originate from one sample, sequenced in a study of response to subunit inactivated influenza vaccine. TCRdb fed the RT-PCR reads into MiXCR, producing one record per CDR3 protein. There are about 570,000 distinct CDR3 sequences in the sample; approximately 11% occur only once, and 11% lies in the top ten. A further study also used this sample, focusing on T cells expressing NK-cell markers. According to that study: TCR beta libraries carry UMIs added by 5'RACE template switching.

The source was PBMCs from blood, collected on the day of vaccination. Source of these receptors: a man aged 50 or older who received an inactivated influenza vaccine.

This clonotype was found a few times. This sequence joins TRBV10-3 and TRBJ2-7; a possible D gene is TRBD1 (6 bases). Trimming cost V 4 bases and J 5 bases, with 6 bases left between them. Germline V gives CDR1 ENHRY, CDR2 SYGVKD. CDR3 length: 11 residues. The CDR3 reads CAISGDNEQYF. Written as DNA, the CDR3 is TGTGCCATCAGTGGGGACAACGAGCAGTACTTC.

The CDR3 DNA reads as TGCGCCAGCAGCTGGGACTCCGTCTTCTATAATTCACCCCTCCACTTT. It translates to CASSWDSVFYNSPLHF. The gene calls are TRBV5-1 and TRBJ1-6, with D possibly being TRBD1 (5 bases). Looked up from germline, CDR1 is SGHRS and CDR2 is YFSETQ. This CDR3 has 16 amino acids. Trimming took 3 bases from V and 3 from J, leaving 13 bases between them.

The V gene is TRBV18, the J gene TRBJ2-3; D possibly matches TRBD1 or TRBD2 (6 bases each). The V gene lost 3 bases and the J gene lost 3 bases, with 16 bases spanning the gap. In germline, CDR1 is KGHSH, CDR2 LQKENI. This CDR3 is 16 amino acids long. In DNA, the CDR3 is TGTGCCAGCTCACCCGGTCAGCAGGGGAGGACAGATACGCAGTATTTT. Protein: CASSPGQQGRTDTQYF.

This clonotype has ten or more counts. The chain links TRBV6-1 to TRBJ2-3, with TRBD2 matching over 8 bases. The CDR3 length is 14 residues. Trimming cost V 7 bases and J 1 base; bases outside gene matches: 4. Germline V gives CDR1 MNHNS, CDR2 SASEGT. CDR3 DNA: TGTGCCAGCACCCAGACTAGCGGCACAGATACGCAGTATTTT. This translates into CASTQTSGTDTQYF.

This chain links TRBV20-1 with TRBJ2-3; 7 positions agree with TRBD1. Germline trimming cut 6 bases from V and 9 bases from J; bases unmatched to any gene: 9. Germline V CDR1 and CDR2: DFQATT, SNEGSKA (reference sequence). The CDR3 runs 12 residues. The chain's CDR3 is CSATPTGLTQYF. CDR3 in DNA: TGCAGTGCAACACCGACAGGGTTGACGCAGTATTTT.

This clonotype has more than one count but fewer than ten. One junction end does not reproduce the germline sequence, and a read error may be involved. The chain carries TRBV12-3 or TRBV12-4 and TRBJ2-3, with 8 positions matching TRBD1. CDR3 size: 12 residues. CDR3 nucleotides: TGTGCCAGCAGTTTCGGTGTCCGGACAGGGAATTTT. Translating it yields CASSFGVRTGNF.

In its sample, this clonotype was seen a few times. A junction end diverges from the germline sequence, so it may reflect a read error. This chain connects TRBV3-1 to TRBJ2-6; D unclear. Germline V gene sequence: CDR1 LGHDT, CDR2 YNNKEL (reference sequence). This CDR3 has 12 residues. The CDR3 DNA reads TGTGCCAGCAGCCAAGACCCTGGTCCCCTCTCTTTC. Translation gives CASSQDPGPLSF.

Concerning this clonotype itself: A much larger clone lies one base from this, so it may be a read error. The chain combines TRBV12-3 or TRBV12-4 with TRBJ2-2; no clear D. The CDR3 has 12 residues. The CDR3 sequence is CVSSFLGGELFF. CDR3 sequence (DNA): TGTGTCAGCAGTTTCTTGGGCGGGGAGCTGTTTTTT.

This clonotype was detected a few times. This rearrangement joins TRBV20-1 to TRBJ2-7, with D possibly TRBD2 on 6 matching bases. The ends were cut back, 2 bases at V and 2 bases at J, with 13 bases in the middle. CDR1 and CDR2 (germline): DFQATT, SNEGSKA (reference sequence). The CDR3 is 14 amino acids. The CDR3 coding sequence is TGCAGTGCTAGATCGCCTAGCGCGGCCTACGAGCAGTACTTC. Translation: CSARSPSAAYEQYF.

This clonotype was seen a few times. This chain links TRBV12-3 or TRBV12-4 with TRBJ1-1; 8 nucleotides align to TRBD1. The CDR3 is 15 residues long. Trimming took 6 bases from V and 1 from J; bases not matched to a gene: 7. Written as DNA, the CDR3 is TGTGCCAGCAGACCCTCCGGGACAGGGAACACTGAAGCTTTCTTT. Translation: CASRPSGTGNTEAFF.

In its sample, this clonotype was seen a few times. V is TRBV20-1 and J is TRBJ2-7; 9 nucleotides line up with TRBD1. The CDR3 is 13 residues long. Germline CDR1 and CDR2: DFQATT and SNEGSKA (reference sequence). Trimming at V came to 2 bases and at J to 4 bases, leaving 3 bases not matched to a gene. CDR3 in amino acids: CSARSDRGYEQYF. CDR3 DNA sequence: TGCAGTGCTAGATCCGACAGGGGGTACGAGCAGTACTTC.

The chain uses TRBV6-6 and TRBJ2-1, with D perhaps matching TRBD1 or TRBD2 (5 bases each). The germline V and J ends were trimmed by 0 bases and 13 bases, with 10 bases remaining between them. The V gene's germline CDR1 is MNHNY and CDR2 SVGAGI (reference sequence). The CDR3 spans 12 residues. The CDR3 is CASSYSSRDQFF. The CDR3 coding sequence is TGTGCCAGCAGTTACTCGTCCAGGGACCAGTTCTTC.

The CDR3 DNA follows: TGTGCCAGCCAAACTAGCGGGAGCTCCTACGAGCAGTACTTC. As protein: CASQTSGSSYEQYF. The chain uses TRBV27 and TRBJ2-7; 11 bases line up with TRBD2. The CDR3 totals 14 residues. V dropped 8 bases and J dropped 0; count of bases not matched to a gene: 3. CDR1 and CDR2 (germline): MNHEY, SMNVEV (reference sequence).

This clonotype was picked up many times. The CDR3 DNA is TGCAGTGCTAGATCTTACGACGTCGTTCTCTACGAGCAGTACTTC. Protein sequence: CSARSYDVVLYEQYF. This sequence joins TRBV20-1 and TRBJ2-7; the D is unclear. The ends were cut back, 2 bases at V and 3 bases at J, with 17 bases in the middle. The germline V gene has CDR1 DFQATT and CDR2 SNEGSKA (reference sequence). This CDR3 has 15 amino acids.

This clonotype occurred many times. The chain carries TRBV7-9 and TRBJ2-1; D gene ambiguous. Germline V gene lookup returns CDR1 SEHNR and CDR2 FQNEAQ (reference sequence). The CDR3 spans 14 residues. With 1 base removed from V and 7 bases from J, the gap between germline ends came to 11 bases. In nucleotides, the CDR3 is TGTGCCAGCAGCTTAGGCGGAGAGATAAATGAGCAGTTCTTC. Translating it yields CASSLGGEINEQFF.

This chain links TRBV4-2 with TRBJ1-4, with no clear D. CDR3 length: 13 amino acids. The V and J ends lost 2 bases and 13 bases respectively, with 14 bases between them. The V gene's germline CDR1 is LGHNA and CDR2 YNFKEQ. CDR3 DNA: TGTGCCAGCAGCCAACCGACGGGAGGTGGACTGTTTTTT. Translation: CASSQPTGGGLFF.

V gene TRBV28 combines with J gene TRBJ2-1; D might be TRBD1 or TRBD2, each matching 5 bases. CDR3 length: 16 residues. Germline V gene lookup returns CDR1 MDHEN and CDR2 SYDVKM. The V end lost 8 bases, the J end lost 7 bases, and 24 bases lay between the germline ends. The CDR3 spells CASASWDRESHNEQFF. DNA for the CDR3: TGTGCCAGCGCTAGTTGGGACCGGGAATCTCATAATGAGCAGTTCTTC.

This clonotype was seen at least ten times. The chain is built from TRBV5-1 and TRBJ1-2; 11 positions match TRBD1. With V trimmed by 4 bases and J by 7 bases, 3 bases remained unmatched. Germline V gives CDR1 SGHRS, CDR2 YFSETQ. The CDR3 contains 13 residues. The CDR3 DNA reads TGCGCCAGCAGCAAGGACAGGGGGCTTGGCTACACCTTC. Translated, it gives CASSKDRGLGYTF.

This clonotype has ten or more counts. The CDR3 bases are TGTGCCAGCAGACATACTCAGGGGGTAGCCTCTGGGGCCAACGTCCTGACTTTC. It specifies CASRHTQGVASGANVLTF. The rearrangement uses TRBV12-3 or TRBV12-4 and TRBJ2-6; TRBD1 aligns across 7 bases. The junction had 11 bases not matched to a gene; V was cut back by 6 bases and J by 0 bases. The CDR3 runs 18 residues.

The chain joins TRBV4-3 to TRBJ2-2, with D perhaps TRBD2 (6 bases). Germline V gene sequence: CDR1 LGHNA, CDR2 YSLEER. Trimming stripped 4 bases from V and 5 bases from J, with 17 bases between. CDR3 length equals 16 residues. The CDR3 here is CASSPSPGLWTGELFF. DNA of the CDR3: TGCGCCAGCAGCCCTTCACCGGGACTTTGGACCGGGGAGCTGTTTTTT.

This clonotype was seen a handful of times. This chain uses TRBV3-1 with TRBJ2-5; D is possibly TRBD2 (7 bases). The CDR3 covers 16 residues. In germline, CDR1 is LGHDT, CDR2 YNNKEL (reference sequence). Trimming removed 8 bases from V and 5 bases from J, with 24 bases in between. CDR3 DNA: TGTGCCAGCCTGGCCATAGGGGGAGGGCCGGGGGAGACCCAGTACTTC. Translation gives CASLAIGGGPGETQYF.

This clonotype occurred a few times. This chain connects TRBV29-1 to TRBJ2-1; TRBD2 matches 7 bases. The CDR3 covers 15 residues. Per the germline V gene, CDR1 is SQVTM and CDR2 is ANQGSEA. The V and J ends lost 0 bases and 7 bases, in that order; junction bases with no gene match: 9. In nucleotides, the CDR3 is TGCAGCGTTGAAGATCAAGGACTAGTCGATAATGAGCAGTTCTTC. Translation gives CSVEDQGLVDNEQFF.

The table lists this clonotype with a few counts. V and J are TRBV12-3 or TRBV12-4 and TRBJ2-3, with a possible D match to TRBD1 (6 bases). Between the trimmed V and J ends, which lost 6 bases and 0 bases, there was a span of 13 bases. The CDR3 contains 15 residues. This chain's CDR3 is CASRDTGRSTDTQYF. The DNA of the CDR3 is TGTGCCAGCAGAGATACAGGGAGAAGCACAGATACGCAGTATTTT.

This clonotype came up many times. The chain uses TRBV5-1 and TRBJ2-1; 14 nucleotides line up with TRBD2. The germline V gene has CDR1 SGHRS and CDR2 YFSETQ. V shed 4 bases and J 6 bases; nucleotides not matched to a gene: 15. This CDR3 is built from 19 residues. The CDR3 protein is CASSPIYSGTSGSGNEQFF. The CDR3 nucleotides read TGCGCCAGCAGCCCGATATACTCAGGGACTAGCGGGAGTGGCAATGAGCAGTTCTTC.

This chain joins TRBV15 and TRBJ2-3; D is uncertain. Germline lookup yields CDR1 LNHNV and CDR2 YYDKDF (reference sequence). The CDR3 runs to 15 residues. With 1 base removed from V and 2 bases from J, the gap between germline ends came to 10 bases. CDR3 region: CATSRVGAPTDTQYF. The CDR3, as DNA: TGTGCCACCAGCAGAGTGGGTGCCCCCACAGATACGCAGTATTTT.

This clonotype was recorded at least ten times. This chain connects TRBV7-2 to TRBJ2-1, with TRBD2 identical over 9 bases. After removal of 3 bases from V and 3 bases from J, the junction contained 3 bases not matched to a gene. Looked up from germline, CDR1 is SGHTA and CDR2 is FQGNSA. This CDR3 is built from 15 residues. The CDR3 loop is CASSFSGSYYNEQFF. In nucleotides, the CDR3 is TGTGCCAGCAGCTTTAGCGGGAGCTACTACAATGAGCAGTTCTTC.

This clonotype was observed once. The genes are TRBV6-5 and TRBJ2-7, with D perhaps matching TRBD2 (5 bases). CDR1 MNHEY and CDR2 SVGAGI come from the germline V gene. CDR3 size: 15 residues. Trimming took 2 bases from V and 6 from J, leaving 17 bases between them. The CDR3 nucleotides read TGTGCCAGCAGTTACCCTGCGGGTTCGGATCGCGAGCAGTACTTC. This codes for CASSYPAGSDREQYF.

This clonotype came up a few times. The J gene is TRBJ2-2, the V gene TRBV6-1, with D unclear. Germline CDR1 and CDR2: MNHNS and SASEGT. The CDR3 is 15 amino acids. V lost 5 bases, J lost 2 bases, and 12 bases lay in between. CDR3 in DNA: TGTGCCAGCAGTCGGACGGTTTTTAACACCGGGGAGCTGTTTTTT. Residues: CASSRTVFNTGELFF.

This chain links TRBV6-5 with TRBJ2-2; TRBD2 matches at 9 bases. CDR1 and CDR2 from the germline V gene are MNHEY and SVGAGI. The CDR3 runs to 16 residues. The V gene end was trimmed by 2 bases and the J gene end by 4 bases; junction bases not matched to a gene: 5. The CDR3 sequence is CASSYERGRGTGELFF. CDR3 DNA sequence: TGTGCCAGCAGTTACGAACGCGGGAGGGGCACCGGGGAGCTGTTTTTT.